The 29 T cell receptor beta chains below come from one sample, sequenced in a study of siplizumab effects on memory and regulatory T cells. Profiling relied on immunoSEQ multiplex PCR, and the TCRdb table lists in-frame clones only, not all of them. This table holds approximately 100,000 clones, about nine tenths found once. Sequencing was carried out using non-Treg CD4+ T cells sorted from blood. These receptor sequences come from a human donor in good health.

V gene TRBV11-1 combines with J gene TRBJ2-1; 8 bases are a match to TRBD1. V shed 4 bases and J 9 bases; nucleotides not matched to a gene: 8. This CDR3 has 14 amino acids. Germline assignment: CDR1 SGHAT and CDR2 FQDESV (reference sequence). CDR3 residues: CASSSNQGAGEQFF. The CDR3 DNA is TGTGCCAGCAGCTCGAACCAGGGGGCAGGTGAGCAGTTCTTC.

The chain is built from TRBV7-2 and TRBJ1-1; D might be TRBD1 (6 bases). The ends were cut back, 5 bases at V and 4 bases at J, with 17 bases in the middle. Germline-derived CDR1 and CDR2 are SGHTA and FQGNSA. The CDR3 has 15 amino acids. CDR3 residues: CASSAQGTASTEAFF. CDR3 bases: TGTGCCAGCAGCGCACAGGGTACGGCGAGCACTGAAGCTTTCTTT.

The chain joins TRBV5-6 to TRBJ2-5, with D maybe TRBD1 (5 bases). Between the trimmed V and J ends, which lost 0 bases and 0 bases, there was a span of 18 bases. This CDR3 has 18 amino acids. The germline gives CDR1 SGHDT, CDR2 YYEEEE. CDR3 loop: CASSLVLVSGWYQETQYF. For the CDR3, the DNA is TGTGCCAGCAGCTTGGTGCTAGTGTCAGGGTGGTACCAAGAGACCCAGTACTTC. Combining the CDR3 with reference TRBV5-6 and TRBJ2-5 gives the whole variable domain DAGVTQSPTHLIKTRGQQVTLRCSPKSGHDTVSWYQQALGQGPQFIFQYYEEEERQRGNFPDRFSGHQFPNYSSELNVNALLLGDSALYLCASSLVLVSGWYQETQYFGPGTRLLVL.

The genes are TRBV5-6 and TRBJ1-2; D is unclear. This CDR3 comprises 15 residues. CDR1 is SGHDT and CDR2 is YYEEEE in the germline V gene. V lost 0 bases, J lost 0 bases, and 9 bases lay in between. CDR3 region: CASSLGGSSNYGYTF. CDR3 bases: TGTGCCAGCAGCTTGGGTGGCAGTTCTAACTATGGCTACACCTTC. The complete variable domain, with remaining parts taken from reference TRBV5-6 and TRBJ1-2, reads DAGVTQSPTHLIKTRGQQVTLRCSPKSGHDTVSWYQQALGQGPQFIFQYYEEEERQRGNFPDRFSGHQFPNYSSELNVNALLLGDSALYLCASSLGGSSNYGYTFGSGTRLTVV.

V is TRBV19 and J is TRBJ1-4; D not resolved. Trimming shortened V by 4 bases and J by 8 bases, and 5 bases separated the two germline ends. The CDR3 totals 11 residues. Germline V gives CDR1 LNHDA, CDR2 SQIVND (reference sequence). The CDR3 DNA follows: TGTGCCAGTAGTAACACGGAAAAACTGTTTTTT. Protein sequence: CASSNTEKLFF.

The chain combines TRBV9 with TRBJ2-3; possible D gene TRBD2, 5 bases. The CDR3 runs to 13 residues. V dropped 2 bases and J dropped 7 bases, with 11 bases sitting between them. In germline, CDR1 is SGDLS, CDR2 YYNGEE. Written as DNA, the CDR3 is TGTGCCAGCAGCGTCGGGGAGACATATACGCAGTATTTT. Translating it yields CASSVGETYTQYF.

In its sample, this clone was seen once. V is TRBV6-6 and J is TRBJ1-2; TRBD1 matches at 11 bases. CDR1 and CDR2 (germline): MNHNY, SVGAGI (reference sequence). V was pared by 5 bases and J by 6 bases, with 2 bases of the junction left unmatched. The CDR3 extends over 13 amino acids. Here the CDR3 DNA reads TGTGCCAGCAGTAGGACAGGGGGCGATGGCTACACCTTC. Amino acid sequence: CASSRTGGDGYTF.

The V and J genes are TRBV7-9 and TRBJ2-1; no reliable D call. The V end lost 3 bases, the J end lost 7 bases, and 4 bases lay between the germline ends. The CDR3 totals 11 residues. Germline CDR1 SEHNR, CDR2 FQNEAQ (reference sequence). Here the CDR3 reads CASSLINEQFF. The CDR3 DNA is TGTGCCAGCAGCTTGATAAATGAGCAGTTCTTC.

This chain connects TRBV29-1 to TRBJ2-7; possible D gene TRBD1, 5 bases. This CDR3 contains 13 residues. Germline CDR1 SQVTM, CDR2 ANQGSEA. Deletions cut 1 base from V and 5 bases from J, with 12 bases between. As DNA, the CDR3 is TGCAGCGTTGAAGGGCAGGGTTTCCACGAGCAGTACTTC. This codes for CSVEGQGFHEQYF.

The chain links TRBV9 to TRBJ2-3, with a possible D match to TRBD2 (5 bases). Germline-derived CDR1 and CDR2 are SGDLS and YYNGEE. CDR3 length: 16 amino acids. The V and J ends lost 0 bases and 11 bases respectively, with 22 bases between them. This CDR3 reads CASSVAERTIPRGQYF. The CDR3 DNA reads as TGTGCCAGCAGCGTAGCTGAGAGAACTATACCCCGGGGGCAGTATTTT.

The chain recombines TRBV12-5 with TRBJ2-1; D unresolved. CDR3 length: 15 amino acids. Per germline, CDR1 LGHNT and CDR2 FRNRAP. Trimming stripped 2 bases from V and 3 bases from J, with 11 bases between. The chain's CDR3 is CASGLRVADYNEQFF. CDR3 nucleotide sequence: TGTGCTAGTGGTTTGAGGGTCGCGGACTACAATGAGCAGTTCTTC.

The chain joins TRBV4-1 to TRBJ1-1, with D tentatively TRBD1 (5 bases). Trimming took 6 bases from V and 0 from J, leaving 11 bases between them. The CDR3 length is 14 residues. Per the germline V gene, CDR1 is MGHRA and CDR2 is YSYEKL. CDR3 loop: CASSRVGVNTEAFF. CDR3 sequence (DNA): TGCGCCAGCAGTCGGGTGGGGGTGAACACTGAAGCTTTCTTT.

This clone is a singleton in its sample. This chain uses TRBV28 with TRBJ1-2, with TRBD1 identical over 8 bases. Per germline, CDR1 MDHEN and CDR2 SYDVKM. The CDR3 is 13 residues long. J gave up 7 bases and V 6 bases, and 7 bases lay outside the gene matches. This CDR3 reads CASSWDRSIGYTF. In DNA form, the CDR3 reads TGTGCCAGCAGCTGGGACAGGTCGATTGGCTACACCTTC.

The rearrangement links TRBV5-1 to TRBJ2-3, with no clear D. This CDR3 comprises 14 residues. The germline V gene has CDR1 SGHRS and CDR2 YFSETQ. V was cut by 0 bases and J by 6 bases, with 11 bases left in between. CDR3 amino acids: CASSLDVGRDTQYF. The CDR3 DNA sequence: TGCGCCAGCAGCTTGGACGTGGGCCGTGATACGCAGTATTTT.

This rearrangement joins TRBV27 to TRBJ2-3; D assignment may be TRBD1 or TRBD2 (5 bases each). CDR3 length equals 17 residues. Trimming removed 4 bases from V and 5 bases from J, with 22 bases in between. Germline assignment: CDR1 MNHEY and CDR2 SMNVEV (reference sequence). CDR3 loop: CASSSGSGLGAVDTQYF. The CDR3 DNA reads as TGTGCCAGCAGTTCCGGGTCGGGGCTCGGGGCCGTAGATACGCAGTATTTT.

This clone was picked up one time. The gene calls are TRBV9 and TRBJ2-7; D may be TRBD1 (6 bases). The ends were cut back, 0 bases at V and 1 base at J, with 11 bases in the middle. CDR1 is SGDLS and CDR2 is YYNGEE in the germline V gene. CDR3 length: 15 amino acids. The CDR3 DNA sequence: TGTGCCAGCAGCGTAGGATCAGGGGAGTCCTACGAGCAGTACTTC. Its protein product is CASSVGSGESYEQYF. The variable domain in full, completed from reference TRBV9 and TRBJ2-7, reads DSGVTQTPKHLITATGQRVTLRCSPRSGDLSVYWYQQSLDQGLQFLIQYYNGEERAKGNILERFSAQQFPDLHSELNLSSLELGDSALYFCASSVGSGESYEQYFGPGTRLTVT.

This clone was seen only once. V is TRBV27 and J is TRBJ2-5; D might be TRBD1 (5 bases). This CDR3 has 14 residues. V gave up 3 bases and J gave up 3 bases, with 11 bases separating them. Per the germline V gene, CDR1 is MNHEY and CDR2 is SMNVEV (reference sequence). In DNA form, the CDR3 reads TGTGCCAGCAGTTTTCATGGGGCGGAAGAGACCCAGTACTTC. This gives the protein CASSFHGAEETQYF.

The chain employs TRBV7-3 and TRBJ2-3, with D maybe TRBD1 (5 bases). Germline values: CDR1 SGHTA, CDR2 FQGTGA. V was cut by 5 bases and J by 5 bases, with 8 bases left in between. The CDR3 contains 12 residues. The CDR3 region is CASSHDRDTQYF. The CDR3 DNA follows: TGTGCCAGCAGCCACGACAGAGATACGCAGTATTTT. Combining the CDR3 with reference TRBV7-3 and TRBJ2-3 gives the whole variable domain GAGVSQTPSNKVTEKGKYVELRCDPISGHTALYWYRQSLGQGPEFLIYFQGTGAADDSGLPNDRFFAVRPEGSVSTLKIQRTERGDSAVYLCASSHDRDTQYFGPGTRLTVL.

The V call is TRBV30, the J call TRBJ1-5; no reliable D call. There are 13 residues in the CDR3. CDR1 and CDR2 (germline): GTSNPN, SVGIG (reference sequence). Trimming stripped 0 bases from V and 8 bases from J, with 11 bases between. The CDR3 nucleotides are TGTGCCTGGAGTGTCGGTGGGCCTAAGCCCCAGCATTTT. Its protein product is CAWSVGGPKPQHF. The entire variable domain, with the rest obtained from reference TRBV30 and TRBJ1-5, is as follows: SQTIHQWPATLVQPVGSPLSLECTVEGTSNPNLYWYRQAAGRGLQLLFYSVGIGQISSEVPQNLSASRPQDRQFILSSKKLLLSDSGFYLCAWSVGGPKPQHFGDGTRLSIL.

This rearrangement joins TRBV4-1 to TRBJ2-1; TRBD2 agrees at 7 bases. This CDR3 is built from 14 residues. Trimming cost V 4 bases and J 7 bases; bases outside gene matches: 7. Germline loops: CDR1 MGHRA, CDR2 YSYEKL. As DNA, the CDR3 is TGCGCCAGCAGCCGCCTAGCGGATGGGAATGAGCAGTTCTTC. Its protein is CASSRLADGNEQFF.

This chain links TRBV4-3 with TRBJ2-7; 9 bases are shared with TRBD2. The ends lost 0 bases at V and 5 bases at J; junction bases unmatched: 5. CDR1 LGHNA and CDR2 YSLEER come from the germline V gene. The CDR3 runs to 15 residues. DNA for the CDR3: TGCGCCAGCAGCCAAGACTCCGGGACTAGCAACGAGCAGTACTTC. Protein sequence: CASSQDSGTSNEQYF.

The chain recombines TRBV30 with TRBJ2-1; tentatively, D is TRBD2 (5 bases). CDR1 and CDR2 (germline): GTSNPN, SVGIG (reference sequence). The CDR3 runs 14 residues. V lost 0 bases to trimming and J lost 4 bases, with 10 bases between them. CDR3 nucleotide sequence: TGTGCCTGGAGTGTAAGGAGGTCGTACAATGAGCAGTTCTTC. Protein product: CAWSVRRSYNEQFF.

The gene calls are TRBV18 and TRBJ1-4; 8 nucleotides agree with TRBD1. The CDR3 consists of 16 residues. Germline V CDR1 and CDR2: KGHSH, LQKENI. The trim removed 3 bases at V and 4 bases at J, leaving 7 bases unmatched. CDR3 DNA sequence: TGTGCCAGCTCACCCGAGGGGACAGGCATTAATGAAAAACTGTTTTTT. Its protein is CASSPEGTGINEKLFF.

This clone was picked up a small number of times. The chain uses TRBV9 and TRBJ2-7; 7 nucleotides agree with TRBD1. Germline loops: CDR1 SGDLS, CDR2 YYNGEE. The CDR3 contains 15 residues. V shed 0 bases and J 5 bases; nucleotides not matched to a gene: 8. The CDR3 reads CASSVGQGDRDEQYF. The DNA for the CDR3 is TGTGCCAGCAGCGTAGGACAGGGTGATCGCGACGAGCAGTACTTC.

The rearrangement uses TRBV2 and TRBJ2-5; 12 bases align to TRBD2. Germline V gene lookup returns CDR1 SNHLY and CDR2 FYNNEI. The trim removed 5 bases at V and 1 base at J, leaving 2 bases unmatched. The CDR3 contains 15 residues. The CDR3 DNA reads TGTGCCAGCAGTCGACTAGCGGGGGCCCAAGAGACCCAGTACTTC. Amino acid sequence: CASSRLAGAQETQYF.

The chain couples TRBV30 to TRBJ1-1, with TRBD1 as a possible D gene (6 bases). The germline CDR1 and CDR2 sequences are GTSNPN and SVGIG (reference sequence). V was cut by 4 bases and J by 3 bases, with 15 bases left in between. This CDR3 is built from 14 residues. The CDR3 sequence: CAWKGGLVDTEAFF. The CDR3 DNA reads TGTGCCTGGAAGGGGGGGCTGGTGGACACTGAAGCTTTCTTT.

The V and J genes are TRBV30 and TRBJ1-2; D ambiguous. CDR3 length: 13 residues. Germline values: CDR1 GTSNPN, CDR2 SVGIG (reference sequence). The germline V and J ends were trimmed by 0 bases and 4 bases, with 9 bases remaining between them. The CDR3 DNA reads as TGTGCCTGGAGTGTAACCCCCCTCTATGGCTACACCTTC. Its translation is CAWSVTPLYGYTF.

The chain carries TRBV18 and TRBJ2-7; 15 nucleotides match TRBD2. The CDR3 covers 17 residues. The germline V gene encodes CDR1 KGHSH and CDR2 LQKENI. V shed 3 bases and J 2 bases; nucleotides not matched to a gene: 5. This CDR3 reads CASSPGTSGRLPYEQYF. The CDR3 bases are TGTGCCAGCTCACCCGGGACTAGCGGGAGGCTTCCCTACGAGCAGTACTTC.

The chain is built from TRBV27 and TRBJ2-1; 10 bases line up with TRBD2. This CDR3 has 14 residues. V lost 5 bases and J lost 5; bases outside the gene matches: 3. Germline V gene sequence: CDR1 MNHEY, CDR2 SMNVEV (reference sequence). CDR3 sequence: CASSLAGVHNEQFF. The CDR3 DNA follows: TGTGCCAGCAGTCTAGCGGGAGTCCACAATGAGCAGTTCTTC.